The 10 T cell receptor beta chains in this list originate from one sample, sequenced in a study of T cell responses to AZD1222 COVID-19 vaccine. This table comes from immunoSEQ multiplex PCR, and its TCRdb copy is limited to in-frame clones, with some not included. The data contain about 120,000 clones, approximately 88% of them seen just once; the ten biggest clones take up roughly 3.5%. The specimen comprised peripheral blood, sampled on day 0 of AZD1222 vaccination. These receptors were collected from an adult in good health.

CDR3 region: CASSLEGNTEAFF. CDR3 sequence (DNA): TGCGCCAGCAGCTTGGAAGGGAACACTGAAGCTTTCTTT. V usage is TRBV5-1 and J usage is TRBJ1-1; D is undetermined. CDR3 length: 13 residues. Germline V gene sequence: CDR1 SGHRS, CDR2 YFSETQ. V dropped 0 bases and J dropped 1 base, with 4 bases sitting between them.

This sequence joins TRBV18 and TRBJ1-1; D is undetermined. Germline V gene data show CDR1 as KGHSH and CDR2 as LQKENI. This CDR3 comprises 13 residues. V was trimmed by 2 bases and J by 5 bases, leaving 9 bases between them. CDR3 sequence: CASSPDPRTEAFF. CDR3 in DNA: TGTGCCAGCTCACCAGACCCCCGAACTGAAGCTTTCTTT.

This chain uses TRBV5-4 with TRBJ1-2; 7 nucleotides line up with TRBD1. This CDR3 contains 15 residues. Germline lookup yields CDR1 SGHNT and CDR2 YYREEE (reference sequence). Trimming took 1 base from V and 1 from J; bases not matched to a gene: 4. In DNA form, the CDR3 reads TGTGCCAGCAGCTTGTCGGGACAGTTTAACTATGGCTACACCTTC. Translated, it gives CASSLSGQFNYGYTF. Using reference TRBV5-4 and TRBJ1-2 for the parts outside the CDR3, the full variable domain is ETGVTQSPTHLIKTRGQQVTLRCSSQSGHNTVSWYQQALGQGPQFIFQYYREEENGRGNFPPRFSGLQFPNYSSELNVNALELDDSALYLCASSLSGQFNYGYTFGSGTRLTVV.

The chain joins TRBV4-2 to TRBJ1-4, with D tentatively TRBD1 (5 bases). From germline, CDR1 is LGHNA and CDR2 YNFKEQ. Trimming took 0 bases from V and 3 from J, leaving 11 bases between them. The CDR3 totals 16 residues. CDR3 in DNA: TGTGCCAGCAGCCAAGATTCATCGGGGCCTAATGAAAAACTGTTTTTT. Translation: CASSQDSSGPNEKLFF.

Here the CDR3 reads CASSQTPAGYEQYF. The CDR3 DNA reads TGCGCCAGCAGCCAGACCCCAGCGGGCTACGAGCAGTACTTC. The chain uses TRBV4-1 and TRBJ2-7; possibly TRBD2 for D (6 bases). Germline assignment: CDR1 MGHRA and CDR2 YSYEKL. V was shortened by 3 bases and J by 3 bases, with 12 bases between the two germline ends. CDR3 length equals 14 residues.

This chain uses TRBV6-5 with TRBJ2-7, with D possibly TRBD1 on 5 matching bases. Germline V gene data show CDR1 as MNHEY and CDR2 as SVGAGI. V was shortened by 6 bases and J by 4 bases, with 16 bases between the two germline ends. The CDR3 spans 14 residues. The CDR3 spells CASSPSPRAYEQYF. The CDR3 DNA follows: TGTGCCAGCAGCCCCTCTCCCAGGGCTTACGAGCAGTACTTC.

The CDR3 DNA reads TGTGCCAGTAGTATTATACGGCGGGGGGGTAACACTGAAGCTTTCTTT. This encodes CASSIIRRGGNTEAFF. The V call is TRBV19, the J call TRBJ1-1, with D tentatively TRBD1 (5 bases). The CDR3 runs 16 residues. V lost 3 bases to trimming and J lost 2 bases, with 16 bases between them. Germline CDR1 is LNHDA and CDR2 is SQIVND (reference sequence).

This clone was recorded a few times. The rearrangement uses TRBV7-9 and TRBJ2-1; 8 bases are shared with TRBD2. The CDR3 is made up of 14 amino acids. Germline CDR1 reads SEHNR; CDR2 reads FQNEAQ (reference sequence). Germline trimming cut 11 bases from V and 2 bases from J; bases unmatched to any gene: 8. The CDR3 reads CASSGGAPYNEQFF. The CDR3 DNA sequence: TGTGCCTCATCCGGGGGGGCCCCCTACAATGAGCAGTTCTTC.

V usage is TRBV5-1 and J usage is TRBJ1-2, with TRBD1 matching 7 bases. The CDR3 covers 12 residues. From germline, CDR1 is SGHRS and CDR2 YFSETQ. Trimming removed 4 bases from V and 7 bases from J; junction bases left unmatched: 4. This chain's CDR3 is CASSPGQAGYTF. CDR3 sequence (DNA): TGCGCCAGCAGCCCAGGACAGGCTGGCTACACCTTC.

The rearrangement joins TRBV11-3 to TRBJ2-2; the match to TRBD2 covers 7 bases. Germline loops: CDR1 SGHNT, CDR2 YENEEA. The J segment lost 0 bases and the V segment lost 5 bases, leaving 3 bases of the junction unmatched. CDR3 length equals 15 residues. The CDR3 region has the DNA TGTGCCAGCAGCACGCGGGGGACGAACACCGGGGAGCTGTTTTTT. Protein sequence: CASSTRGTNTGELFF.